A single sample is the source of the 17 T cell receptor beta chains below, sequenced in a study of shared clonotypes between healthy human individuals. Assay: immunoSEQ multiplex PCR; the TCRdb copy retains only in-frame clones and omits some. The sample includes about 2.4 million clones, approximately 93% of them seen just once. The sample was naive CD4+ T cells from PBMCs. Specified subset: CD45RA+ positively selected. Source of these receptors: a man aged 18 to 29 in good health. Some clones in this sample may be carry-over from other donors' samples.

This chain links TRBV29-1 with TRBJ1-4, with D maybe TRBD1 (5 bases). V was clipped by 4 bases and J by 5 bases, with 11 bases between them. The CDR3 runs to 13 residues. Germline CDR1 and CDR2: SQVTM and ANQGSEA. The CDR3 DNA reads TGCAGCGTTGTAGGGGCCCGGAATGAAAAACTGTTTTTT. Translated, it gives CSVVGARNEKLFF.

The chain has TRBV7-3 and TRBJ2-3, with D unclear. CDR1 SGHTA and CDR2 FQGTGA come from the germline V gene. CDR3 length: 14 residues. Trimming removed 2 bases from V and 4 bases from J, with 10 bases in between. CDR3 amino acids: CASSLSTPPDTQYF. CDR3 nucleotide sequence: TGTGCCAGCAGCTTATCGACACCCCCAGATACGCAGTATTTT. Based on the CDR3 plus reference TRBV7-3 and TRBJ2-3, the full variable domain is GAGVSQTPSNKVTEKGKYVELRCDPISGHTALYWYRQSLGQGPEFLIYFQGTGAADDSGLPNDRFFAVRPEGSVSTLKIQRTERGDSAVYLCASSLSTPPDTQYFGPGTRLTVL.

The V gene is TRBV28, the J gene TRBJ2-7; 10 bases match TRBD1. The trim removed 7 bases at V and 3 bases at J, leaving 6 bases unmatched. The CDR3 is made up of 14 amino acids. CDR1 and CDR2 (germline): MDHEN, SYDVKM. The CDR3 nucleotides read TGTGCCAGCACCCAGGGACAGGGGCTCTACGAGCAGTACTTC. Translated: CASTQGQGLYEQYF.

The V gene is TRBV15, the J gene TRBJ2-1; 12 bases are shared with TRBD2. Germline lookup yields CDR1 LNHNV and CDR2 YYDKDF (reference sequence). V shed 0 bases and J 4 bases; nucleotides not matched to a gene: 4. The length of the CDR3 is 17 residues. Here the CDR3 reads CATSRETSGRLYNEQFF. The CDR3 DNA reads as TGTGCCACCAGCAGAGAGACTAGCGGGAGATTATACAATGAGCAGTTCTTC.

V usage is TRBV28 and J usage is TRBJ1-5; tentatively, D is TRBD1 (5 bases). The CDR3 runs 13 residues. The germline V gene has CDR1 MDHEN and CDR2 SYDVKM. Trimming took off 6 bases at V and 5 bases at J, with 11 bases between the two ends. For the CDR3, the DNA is TGTGCCAGCAGGGCTGGGGGGGATCAGCCCCAGCATTTT. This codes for CASRAGGDQPQHF. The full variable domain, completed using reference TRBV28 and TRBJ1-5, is DVKVTQSSRYLVKRTGEKVFLECVQDMDHENMFWYRQDPGLGLRLIYFSYDVKMKEKGDIPEGYSVSREKKERFSLILESASTNQTSMYLCASRAGGDQPQHFGDGTRLSIL.

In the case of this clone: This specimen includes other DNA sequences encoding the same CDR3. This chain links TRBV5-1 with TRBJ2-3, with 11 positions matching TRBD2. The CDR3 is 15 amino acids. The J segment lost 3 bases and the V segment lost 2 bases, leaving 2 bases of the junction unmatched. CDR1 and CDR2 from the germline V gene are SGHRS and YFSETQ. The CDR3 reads CASSFSGRGTDTQYF. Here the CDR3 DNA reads TGCGCCAGCAGCTTTAGCGGGAGGGGGACAGATACGCAGTATTTT.

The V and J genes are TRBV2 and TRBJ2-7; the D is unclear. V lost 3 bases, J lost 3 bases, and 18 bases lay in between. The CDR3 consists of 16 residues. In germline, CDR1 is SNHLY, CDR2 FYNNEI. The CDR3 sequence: CASSEGSLLTFYEQYF. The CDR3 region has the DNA TGTGCCAGCAGTGAGGGCAGCCTATTAACCTTCTACGAGCAGTACTTC.

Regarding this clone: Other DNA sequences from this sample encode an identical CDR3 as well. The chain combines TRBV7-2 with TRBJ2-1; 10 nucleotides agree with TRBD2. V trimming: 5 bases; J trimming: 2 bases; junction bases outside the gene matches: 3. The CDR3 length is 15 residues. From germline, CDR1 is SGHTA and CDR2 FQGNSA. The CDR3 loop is CASSRTSGPYNEQFF. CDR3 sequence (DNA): TGTGCCAGCAGCCGGACTAGCGGCCCCTACAATGAGCAGTTCTTC.

CDR3 sequence reads: CASSQETTSQETQYF. CDR3 in DNA: TGCGCCAGCAGCCAAGAGACCACTAGCCAAGAGACCCAGTACTTC. The chain employs TRBV4-1 and TRBJ2-5; D possibly corresponds to TRBD2 (5 bases). The CDR3 length is 15 residues. The germline V and J ends were trimmed by 0 bases and 1 base, with 9 bases remaining between them. From germline, CDR1 is MGHRA and CDR2 YSYEKL.

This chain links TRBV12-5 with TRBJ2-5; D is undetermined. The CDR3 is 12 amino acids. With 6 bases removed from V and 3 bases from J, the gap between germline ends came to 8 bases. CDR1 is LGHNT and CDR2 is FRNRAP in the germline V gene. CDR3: CASGPREETQYF. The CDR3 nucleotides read TGTGCTAGTGGGCCACGGGAAGAGACCCAGTACTTC.

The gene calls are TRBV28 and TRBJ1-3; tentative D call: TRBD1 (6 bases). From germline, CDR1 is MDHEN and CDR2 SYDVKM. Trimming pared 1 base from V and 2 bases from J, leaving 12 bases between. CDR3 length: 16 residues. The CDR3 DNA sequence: TGTGCCAGCAGTTTATCCGGACAGTCTACTGGAAACACCATATATTTT. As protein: CASSLSGQSTGNTIYF.

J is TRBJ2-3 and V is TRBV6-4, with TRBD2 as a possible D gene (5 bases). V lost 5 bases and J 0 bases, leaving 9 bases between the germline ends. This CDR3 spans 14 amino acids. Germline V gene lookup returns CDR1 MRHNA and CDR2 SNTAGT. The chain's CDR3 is CASSPSRSTDTQYF. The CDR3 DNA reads TGTGCCAGCAGTCCTAGCAGGAGCACAGATACGCAGTATTTT.

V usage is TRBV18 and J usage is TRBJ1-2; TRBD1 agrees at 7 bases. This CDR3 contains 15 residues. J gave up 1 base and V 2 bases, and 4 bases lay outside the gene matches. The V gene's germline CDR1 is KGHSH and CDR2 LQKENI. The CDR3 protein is CASSPTGDNNYGYTF. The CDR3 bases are TGTGCCAGCTCACCAACAGGGGACAATAACTATGGCTACACCTTC.

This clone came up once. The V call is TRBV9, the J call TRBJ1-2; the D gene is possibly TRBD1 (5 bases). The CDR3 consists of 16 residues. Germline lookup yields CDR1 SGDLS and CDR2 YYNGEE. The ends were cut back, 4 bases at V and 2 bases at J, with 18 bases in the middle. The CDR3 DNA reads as TGTGCCAGCAGCCCGCGAGGGACTTCTATAAACTATGGCTACACCTTC. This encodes CASSPRGTSINYGYTF. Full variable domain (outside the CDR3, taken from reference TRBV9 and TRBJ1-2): DSGVTQTPKHLITATGQRVTLRCSPRSGDLSVYWYQQSLDQGLQFLIQYYNGEERAKGNILERFSAQQFPDLHSELNLSSLELGDSALYFCASSPRGTSINYGYTFGSGTRLTVV.

The CDR3 loop is CASSLGGTDEQYF. The CDR3 bases are TGTGCCAGCAGCTTAGGGGGGACTGATGAGCAGTACTTC. The chain carries TRBV7-2 and TRBJ2-7; D is perhaps TRBD2 (6 bases). CDR3 size: 13 residues. The V gene lost 1 base and the J gene lost 7 bases, with 11 bases spanning the gap. The V gene's germline CDR1 is SGHTA and CDR2 FQGNSA.

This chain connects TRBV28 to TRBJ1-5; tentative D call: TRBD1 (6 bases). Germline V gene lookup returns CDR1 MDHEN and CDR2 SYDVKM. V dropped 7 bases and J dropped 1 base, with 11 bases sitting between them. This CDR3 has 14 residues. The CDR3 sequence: CASNTGTSNQPQHF. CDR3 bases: TGTGCCAGCAACACCGGGACAAGCAATCAGCCCCAGCATTTT.

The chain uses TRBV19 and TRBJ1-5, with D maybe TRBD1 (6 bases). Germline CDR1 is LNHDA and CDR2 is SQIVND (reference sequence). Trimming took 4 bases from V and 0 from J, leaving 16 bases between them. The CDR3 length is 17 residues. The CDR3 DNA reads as TGTGCCAGTAGTAATTTGAGACAGGACATTAGCAATCAGCCCCAGCATTTT. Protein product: CASSNLRQDISNQPQHF. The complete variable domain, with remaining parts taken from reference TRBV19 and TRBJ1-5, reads DGGITQSPKYLFRKEGQNVTLSCEQNLNHDAMYWYRQDPGQGLRLIYYSQIVNDFQKGDIAEGYSVSREKKESFPLTVTSAQKNPTAFYLCASSNLRQDISNQPQHFGDGTRLSIL.